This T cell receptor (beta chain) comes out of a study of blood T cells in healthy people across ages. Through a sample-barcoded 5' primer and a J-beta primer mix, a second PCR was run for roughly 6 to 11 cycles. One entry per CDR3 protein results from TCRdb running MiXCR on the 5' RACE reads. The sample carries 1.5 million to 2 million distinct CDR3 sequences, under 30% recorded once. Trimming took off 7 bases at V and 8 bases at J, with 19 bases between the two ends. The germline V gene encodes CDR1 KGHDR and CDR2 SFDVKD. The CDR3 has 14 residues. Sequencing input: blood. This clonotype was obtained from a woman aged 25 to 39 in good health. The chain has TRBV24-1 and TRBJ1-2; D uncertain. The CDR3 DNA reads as TGTGCCACCAGGGATCGGACCGCGTTTGGGGGCTACACCTTC. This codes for CATRDRTAFGGYTF.